These T cell receptor beta chains were read from a single sample in a study of Graves' ophthalmopathy and Graves' hyperthyroidism. TCRdb analysed the multiplex PCR reads with MiXCR anew, one entry per CDR3 protein. Among 52,000 or so distinct CDR3 sequences, approximately 50% were seen once, and the ten largest hold roughly 5%. Sequenced material: peripheral blood. Receptor source: an adult woman with Graves' ophthalmopathy. Both conserved end residues are part of each CDR3. Each record gives: V gene, D gene, clone size, J gene, CDR3 protein, CDR3 DNA. The D gene is left open where the match is weak. Clone size is stated in some rows and not others, as once, few, many or a class when expanded.

v_call: TRBV4-3; d_call: TRBD2; clone_size: many; j_call: TRBJ2-1; cdr3_aa: CASSQVSAGGSEQFF; cdr3_nt: TGCGCCAGCAGCCAAGTGAGTGCGGGAGGGTCTGAGCAGTTCTTC
v_call: TRBV10-1; d_call: -; clone_size: medium-sized; j_call: TRBJ2-2; cdr3_aa: CASSDRDTGELFF; cdr3_nt: TGCGCCAGCAGTGACAGGGACACCGGGGAGCTGTTTTTT
v_call: TRBV13; d_call: TRBD2; clone_size: -; j_call: TRBJ2-2; cdr3_aa: CASSLERGTGELFF; cdr3_nt: TGTGCCAGCAGCTTAGAGCGGGGAACCGGGGAGCTGTTTTTT
v_call: TRBV4-3; d_call: TRBD1; clone_size: many; j_call: TRBJ2-7; cdr3_aa: CASSPSGQGSYEQYF; cdr3_nt: TGCGCCAGCAGCCCCTCAGGACAGGGCTCCTACGAGCAGTACTTC
v_call: TRBV6-2/TRBV6-3; d_call: -; clone_size: many; j_call: TRBJ2-5; cdr3_aa: CASSPNDGTPLRTQYF; cdr3_nt: TGTGCCAGCAGTCCCAATGACGGAACTCCCTTGCGGACCCAGTACTTC
v_call: TRBV7-9; d_call: -; clone_size: many; j_call: TRBJ2-1; cdr3_aa: CASSLDYQNEQFF; cdr3_nt: TGTGCCAGCAGCTTAGACTACCAGAATGAGCAGTTCTTC
v_call: TRBV7-8; d_call: -; clone_size: -; j_call: TRBJ2-7; cdr3_aa: CASGAWVEQYF; cdr3_nt: TGTGCCAGTGGGGCATGGGTTGAGCAGTACTTC
v_call: TRBV20-1; d_call: -; clone_size: -; j_call: TRBJ1-2; cdr3_aa: CSARWDYTF; cdr3_nt: TGCAGTGCTAGATGGGACTACACCTTC
v_call: TRBV6-6; d_call: TRBD1; clone_size: -; j_call: TRBJ2-5; cdr3_aa: CASRATGGAGLRETQYF; cdr3_nt: TGTGCCAGCAGAGCGACAGGGGGCGCTGGGTTGCGGGAGACCCAGTACTTC
v_call: TRBV4-1; d_call: -; clone_size: many; j_call: TRBJ2-5; cdr3_aa: CASSQVLGGLGTQYF; cdr3_nt: TGCGCCAGCAGCCAAGTCTTAGGGGGGCTAGGGACCCAGTACTTC